The 30 T cell receptor beta chains reported below all come from one sample, sequenced in a study of blood T cells in healthy people across ages. PCR was performed a second time for roughly 7 to 12 cycles using a sample-barcoded 5' primer and a J-beta primer mix. TCRdb redid the calling of the 5' RACE reads with MiXCR, one entry per CDR3 protein. The sample lists 450,000 to 600,000 distinct CDR3 sequences, over 25% occurring once. A further study also used this sample, focusing on T cells of mothers and their children.

The sample comprised blood. Receptor source: a boy between 2 and 10 years old in good health.

This chain links TRBV7-2 with TRBJ1-4; D gene ambiguous. Germline V gives CDR1 SGHTA, CDR2 FQGNSA. The CDR3 loop spans 13 amino acids. V lost 3 bases to trimming and J lost 8 bases, with 10 bases between them. CDR3 loop: CASSLNMGEKLFF. The CDR3 DNA reads as TGTGCCAGCAGCTTGAACATGGGGGAAAAACTGTTTTTT.

This clonotype was detected only a few times. The chain joins TRBV7-9 to TRBJ2-5; D is tentatively TRBD1 or TRBD2 (5 bases each). Germline V gives CDR1 SEHNR, CDR2 FQNEAQ (reference sequence). The CDR3 totals 14 residues. Trimming took 6 bases from V and 2 from J, leaving 13 bases between them. The CDR3 DNA sequence: TGTGCCAGCAGATCCGGGACCATTCAAGAGACCCAGTACTTC. This gives the protein CASRSGTIQETQYF.

This clonotype was seen only once. The chain uses TRBV9 and TRBJ1-2, with TRBD1 matching 8 bases. The V and J ends lost 4 bases and 3 bases, in that order; junction bases with no gene match: 14. Germline values: CDR1 SGDLS, CDR2 YYNGEE. This CDR3 has 17 residues. The CDR3 protein is CASSPRYGGQVHYGYTF. Here the CDR3 DNA reads TGTGCCAGCAGCCCTCGATATGGGGGACAGGTTCACTATGGCTACACCTTC.

The V and J genes are TRBV7-2 and TRBJ1-4; D is perhaps TRBD1 (5 bases). The CDR3 consists of 16 residues. The V gene's germline CDR1 is SGHTA and CDR2 FQGNSA. V lost 2 bases to trimming and J lost 3 bases, with 13 bases between them. The CDR3 bases are TGTGCCAGCAGCTTATTCCCAGGGTCGCCTAATGAAAAACTGTTTTTT. Encoded protein: CASSLFPGSPNEKLFF.

The chain employs TRBV12-3 or TRBV12-4 and TRBJ2-7; maybe TRBD2 (6 bases). The V gene lost 6 bases and the J gene lost 6 bases, with 18 bases spanning the gap. The CDR3 contains 14 residues. Here the CDR3 DNA reads TGTGCCAGCAGGAGAGGCGGGGACTGGGGCGAGCAGTACTTC. Translation: CASRRGGDWGEQYF.

This clonotype occurred a few times. This chain joins TRBV30 and TRBJ2-3; D not resolved. The germline CDR1 and CDR2 sequences are GTSNPN and SVGIG (reference sequence). The V and J ends lost 8 bases and 1 base respectively, with 22 bases between them. The CDR3 loop spans 16 amino acids. The CDR3, as DNA: TGTGCCGCTGGCCTCTCACCAGGCCTTCGCACAGATACGCAGTATTTT. Protein product: CAAGLSPGLRTDTQYF.

The J gene is TRBJ1-4, the V gene TRBV10-2; no clear D gene. The CDR3 has 15 residues. V was clipped by 6 bases and J by 5 bases, with 16 bases between them. Germline values: CDR1 WSHSY, CDR2 SAAADI. The CDR3, as DNA: TGCGCCAGCAGGTTAGGTGGAGGGAAGAATGAAAAACTGTTTTTT. Translation: CASRLGGGKNEKLFF.

The chain links TRBV20-1 to TRBJ2-5; D remains ambiguous. Trimming stripped 5 bases from V and 12 bases from J, with 22 bases between. This CDR3 comprises 13 residues. CDR1 DFQATT and CDR2 SNEGSKA come from the germline V gene (reference sequence). The CDR3: CSASGHSVLGEYF. CDR3 bases: TGCAGTGCTTCGGGCCACAGCGTCCTAGGAGAGTACTTC.

This clonotype was detected only a few times. V usage is TRBV9 and J usage is TRBJ2-5; 7 bases agree with TRBD2. The DNA end favors TRBJ2-1, so the J call may be wrong. Per germline, CDR1 SGDLS and CDR2 YYNGEE. CDR3 size: 15 residues. CDR3 sequence (DNA): TGTGCCAGCGGGCAGGCGACTAGCAGACCGAATGAGCAGTTCTTC. Its protein is CASGQATSRPNEQFF.

This clonotype was detected a few times. V gene TRBV5-1 combines with J gene TRBJ1-2, with no clear D. The V gene's germline CDR1 is SGHRS and CDR2 YFSETQ. This CDR3 contains 14 residues. Trimming shortened V by 2 bases and J by 7 bases, and 15 bases separated the two germline ends. The CDR3: CASSFGSSDVGYTF. CDR3 DNA sequence: TGCGCCAGCAGCTTTGGGTCCAGCGACGTTGGCTACACCTTC.

V is TRBV28 and J is TRBJ1-1; D remains unclear. Germline V lookup: CDR1 MDHEN, CDR2 SYDVKM. The V gene lost 3 bases and the J gene lost 1 base, with 12 bases spanning the gap. This CDR3 has 15 residues. In DNA, the CDR3 is TGTGCCAGCAGTTTGGACCCGGTAGCGAACACTGAAGCTTTCTTT. It is translated as CASSLDPVANTEAFF.

The count of this clonotype is one. This chain connects TRBV7-9 to TRBJ2-7; 11 bases are a match to TRBD2. Trimming took 1 base from V and 6 from J; bases not matched to a gene: 5. Germline V gene data show CDR1 as SEHNR and CDR2 as FQNEAQ (reference sequence). This CDR3 contains 15 residues. CDR3 in amino acids: CASSLVALAGGEQYF. As DNA, the CDR3 is TGTGCCAGCAGCTTAGTTGCGCTAGCGGGAGGCGAGCAGTACTTC. The variable domain in full, with the rest retrieved from reference TRBV7-9 and TRBJ2-7, is DTGVSQNPRHKITKRGQNVTFRCDPISEHNRLYWYRQTLGQGPEFLTYFQNEAQLEKSRLLSDRFSAERPKGSFSTLEIQRTEQGDSAMYLCASSLVALAGGEQYFGPGTRLTVT.

This clonotype was observed a single time. The genes are TRBV27 and TRBJ1-1, with 8 bases aligning to TRBD1. This CDR3 is 15 amino acids long. Germline lookup yields CDR1 MNHEY and CDR2 SMNVEV (reference sequence). Trimming at V came to 5 bases and at J to 3 bases, leaving 8 bases not matched to a gene. In nucleotides, the CDR3 is TGTGCCAGCAGTCCTCAGGGGGCGGCCTACACTGAAGCTTTCTTT. This sequence encodes CASSPQGAAYTEAFF.

This chain connects TRBV9 to TRBJ1-1, with D hard to call. CDR1 and CDR2 from the germline V gene are SGDLS and YYNGEE. The length of the CDR3 is 15 residues. Trimming took off 0 bases at V and 1 base at J, with 10 bases between the two ends. CDR3 region: CASSVGGNGNTEAFF. The DNA for the CDR3 is TGTGCCAGCAGCGTAGGGGGAAACGGGAACACTGAAGCTTTCTTT.

The chain employs TRBV12-5 and TRBJ1-2; D unclear. The CDR3 contains 14 residues. Per the germline V gene, CDR1 is LGHNT and CDR2 is FRNRAP. Trimming took 3 bases from V and 0 from J, leaving 8 bases between them. CDR3 protein: CASGFEVSNYGYTF. The DNA for the CDR3 is TGTGCTAGTGGTTTCGAGGTTTCTAACTATGGCTACACCTTC.

The genes are TRBV28 and TRBJ1-3; D is unclear. The CDR3 contains 15 residues. Trimming cost V 4 bases and J 0 bases, with 10 bases left between them. CDR1 is MDHEN, CDR2 SYDVKM, per germline. The CDR3 coding sequence is TGTGCCAGCAGTTCGACACCGAGCTCTGGAAACACCATATATTTT. Amino acids: CASSSTPSSGNTIYF.

The V and J genes are TRBV10-2 and TRBJ2-2, with D unclear. Germline CDR1 and CDR2: WSHSY and SAAADI. This CDR3 is 13 amino acids long. Trimming took off 5 bases at V and 4 bases at J, with 8 bases between the two ends. The CDR3 DNA sequence: TGCGCCAGCAGTCTTTCTCTCACCGGGGAGCTGTTTTTT. Amino acids: CASSLSLTGELFF.

This clonotype was seen more than once but under ten times. The V call is TRBV20-1, the J call TRBJ2-5; 9 bases agree with TRBD2. With the DNA end fitting TRBJ2-1 better, the J assignment may be wrong. The germline V gene encodes CDR1 DFQATT and CDR2 SNEGSKA (reference sequence). CDR3 length equals 15 residues. The CDR3: CSARIKREVYNEQFF. The CDR3 nucleotides read TGCAGTGCTAGGATTAAGCGGGAGGTCTACAATGAGCAGTTCTTC.

This chain uses TRBV25-1 with TRBJ1-1, with 7 bases identical to TRBD1. CDR1 is MGHDK and CDR2 is SYGVNS in the germline V gene. After removal of 10 bases from V and 0 bases from J, the junction contained 5 bases not matched to a gene. This CDR3 region has 13 residues. In DNA, the CDR3 is TGTGCCACCTCGGACAGGTTGAACACTGAAGCTTTCTTT. This codes for CATSDRLNTEAFF.

The chain couples TRBV20-1 to TRBJ2-5; 7 positions match TRBD2. J was trimmed by 2 bases and V by 3 bases; bases with no gene match: 9. The germline V gene encodes CDR1 DFQATT and CDR2 SNEGSKA (reference sequence). The CDR3 is 15 residues long. The DNA for the CDR3 is TGCAGTGCTAGTTGGGGCAGCGGGGTACAAGAGACCCAGTACTTC. Its translation is CSASWGSGVQETQYF.

Notes on this clonotype: This clone may be a read error of a much larger clone one base away. J is TRBJ1-5 and V is TRBV20-1; maybe TRBD1 (6 bases). CDR1 and CDR2 (germline): DFQATT, SNEGSKA (reference sequence). This CDR3 is built from 17 residues. Trimming left V 1 base short and J 0 bases short, with 16 bases between. The chain's CDR3 is CSARGGPGQDSNQPQHF. The CDR3 nucleotides are TGCAGTGCTAGAGGGGGTCCGGGACAAGATAGCAATCAGCCCCAGCATTTT.

Note on this clonotype: Germline is not matched at one junction end, which may reflect a read error. V gene TRBV5-5 combines with J gene TRBJ2-1; D call uncertain. The germline CDR1 and CDR2 sequences are SGHKS and YYEKEE (reference sequence). The CDR3 is made up of 16 amino acids. The CDR3 sequence: CASSLEVSKRDNEEFF. In nucleotides, the CDR3 is TGTGCCAGCAGCTTGGAGGTTTCAAAGCGTGACAATGAGGAGTTCTTC.

This clonotype has only a few counts. The junction departs from the called germline gene at one end, perhaps through a read error. The V call is TRBV18, the J call TRBJ1-1, with D unresolved. Per the germline V gene, CDR1 is KGHSH and CDR2 is LQKENI. The CDR3 consists of 13 residues. CDR3 protein: CASSPPGKTEVFF. The CDR3 bases are TGTGCCAGCTCACCCCCGGGGAAGACTGAAGTTTTCTTT.

In this sample, this clonotype turned up a few times. The V call is TRBV6-5, the J call TRBJ2-5; 13 bases agree with TRBD2. V was pared by 0 bases and J by 5 bases, with 9 bases of the junction left unmatched. In germline, CDR1 is MNHEY, CDR2 SVGAGI. This CDR3 is 18 amino acids long. Here the CDR3 DNA reads TGTGCCAGCAGTTACTCACTAGCGGGGGGGCACTCAGTTGAGACCCAGTACTTC. Residues: CASSYSLAGGHSVETQYF.

This clonotype has more than one count but fewer than ten. The rearrangement joins TRBV30 to TRBJ2-5; no clear D gene. Matching the DNA end better, TRBJ2-1 makes the J call doubtful. The CDR3 loop spans 11 amino acids. From germline, CDR1 is GTSNPN and CDR2 SVGIG (reference sequence). The CDR3: CAWSGFNEQFF. The CDR3 nucleotides read TGTGCCTGGAGTGGCTTCAATGAGCAGTTCTTC.

This clonotype was seen a handful of times. The V gene is TRBV6-5, the J gene TRBJ1-1; D perhaps matches TRBD1 (6 bases). Between the trimmed V and J ends, which lost 5 bases and 4 bases, there was a span of 14 bases. The CDR3 runs to 14 residues. CDR1 and CDR2 from the germline V gene are MNHEY and SVGAGI. For the CDR3, the DNA is TGTGCCAGCAGTCGGACAGAGGTTCTCACTGAAGCTTTCTTT. Protein: CASSRTEVLTEAFF.

This clonotype was observed a few times. This chain connects TRBV11-2 to TRBJ2-7; the D gene is possibly TRBD2 (8 bases). V was clipped by 2 bases and J by 2 bases, with 13 bases between them. Germline CDR1 reads SGHAT; CDR2 reads FQNNGV. The CDR3 runs 15 residues. The CDR3 region has the DNA TGTGCCAGCAGCTTACGGGAGGGGGCGACCTACGAGCAGTACTTC. This gives the protein CASSLREGATYEQYF.

This chain connects TRBV30 to TRBJ2-3, with 10 bases that match TRBD2. V dropped 3 bases and J dropped 6; count of bases not matched to a gene: 9. The CDR3 runs to 15 residues. CDR1 is GTSNPN and CDR2 is SVGIG in the germline V gene (reference sequence). The CDR3 region is CAWSTSGGAVDTQYF. As DNA, the CDR3 is TGTGCCTGGAGCACCAGCGGGGGGGCTGTGGATACGCAGTATTTT.

As concerns this clonotype: A read error may account for a junction end that differs from germline. The CDR3, as DNA: TGTGCCGGCAGTTACTCGTTCTCCTACGAGCAGTACTTC. Translated, it gives CAGSYSFSYEQYF. This chain uses TRBV6-6 with TRBJ2-1; D is unresolved. The J call may be incorrect, as the DNA end agrees better with TRBJ2-7. Germline loops: CDR1 MNHNY, CDR2 SVGAGI (reference sequence). CDR3 length: 13 amino acids.

This clonotype was counted only a few times. This chain links TRBV3-1 with TRBJ2-1; 7 bases match TRBD2. The J call is doubtful: the DNA matches TRBJ2-7 better. The CDR3 has 17 amino acids. Germline CDR1 LGHDT, CDR2 YNNKEL (reference sequence). This chain's CDR3 is CASSPSFSGGPLYEQYF. The CDR3 DNA reads TGTGCCAGCAGCCCATCCTTTTCGGGAGGCCCTCTCTACGAGCAGTACTTC.